One and the same sample provided the 23 T cell receptor beta chains below, sequenced in a study of T cell changes during pregnancy in multiple sclerosis. TCRdb's copy holds only in-frame clones and misses some; the assay was immunoSEQ multiplex PCR. The sample consists of nearly 45,000 clones, approximately 96% of them appearing once. Sequenced here: peripheral blood, sampled in the second trimester of pregnancy. Receptors were obtained from a female donor with multiple sclerosis, enrolled in a pregnancy study.

The rearrangement joins TRBV19 to TRBJ1-1; TRBD1 might be the D (6 bases). This CDR3 region has 16 residues. Germline CDR1 reads LNHDA; CDR2 reads SQIVND (reference sequence). With 6 bases removed from V and 8 bases from J, the gap between germline ends came to 25 bases. The CDR3 bases are TGTGCCAGTAGAAATCAAACAGGGACCGGGAAAACCGAAGCTTTCTTT. It yields the protein CASRNQTGTGKTEAFF.

J is TRBJ2-5 and V is TRBV27; TRBD2 matches at 10 bases. The junction had 5 bases not matched to a gene; V was cut back by 6 bases and J by 4 bases. The length of the CDR3 is 14 residues. Per germline, CDR1 MNHEY and CDR2 SMNVEV (reference sequence). The CDR3 nucleotides read TGTGCCAGCAGAGGCCGACTAGCGGGAGAGACCCAGTACTTC. Its translation: CASRGRLAGETQYF.

The CDR3 coding sequence is TGCGCCAGCAGAGGGGGGGCCGGGGAGCTGTTTTTT. It translates to CASRGGAGELFF. The genes are TRBV4-1 and TRBJ2-2; TRBD2 is a possible D gene (7 bases). Trimming took 6 bases from V and 6 from J, leaving 8 bases between them. From germline, CDR1 is MGHRA and CDR2 YSYEKL. The CDR3 is made up of 12 amino acids.

The rearrangement joins TRBV27 to TRBJ2-7; D is perhaps TRBD2 (5 bases). Germline CDR1 is MNHEY and CDR2 is SMNVEV (reference sequence). Trimming took off 2 bases at V and 5 bases at J, with 13 bases between the two ends. The CDR3 has 14 residues. The CDR3, as DNA: TGTGCCAGCAGTTTAGATATCACTAGGAACGAGCAGTACTTC. Its translation: CASSLDITRNEQYF.

This clone was seen once. The sample carries other DNA sequences with the same CDR3. The chain employs TRBV5-4 and TRBJ2-2; TRBD2 might be the D (5 bases). The CDR3 loop spans 16 amino acids. Germline CDR1 is SGHNT and CDR2 is YYREEE (reference sequence). The V end lost 0 bases, the J end lost 0 bases, and 9 bases lay between the germline ends. CDR3: CASSLEPGTNTGELFF. DNA for the CDR3: TGTGCCAGCAGCTTGGAACCGGGAACGAACACCGGGGAGCTGTTTTTT.

The V call is TRBV18, the J call TRBJ2-7; 9 bases fit TRBD2. With 3 bases clipped from V and 7 bases from J, the junction kept 13 bases outside the gene matches. Looked up from germline, CDR1 is KGHSH and CDR2 is LQKENI. CDR3 length: 16 residues. CDR3 bases: TGTGCCAGCTCACCCTCAGCGGGAGGCCTCCTGTGGGAGCAGTACTTC. Translating it yields CASSPSAGGLLWEQYF.

The DNA of the CDR3 is TGCAGTGCGTTAGCGGGTGAAAAACTGTTTTTT. Encoded protein: CSALAGEKLFF. The chain recombines TRBV20-1 with TRBJ1-4; no reliable D call. This CDR3 contains 11 residues. V lost 6 bases and J lost 7, with 9 bases in between. Germline V gives CDR1 DFQATT, CDR2 SNEGSKA (reference sequence).

This chain uses TRBV2 with TRBJ1-4; possible D gene TRBD1, 5 bases. CDR1 is SNHLY and CDR2 is FYNNEI in the germline V gene. The germline V and J ends were trimmed by 4 bases and 8 bases, with 14 bases remaining between them. The CDR3 is 14 amino acids. This CDR3 reads CASSVEGAREKLFF. CDR3 sequence (DNA): TGTGCCAGCAGTGTAGAAGGGGCCAGAGAAAAACTGTTTTTT.

The CDR3, as DNA: TGTGCCAGCAGCTTAGAGGACAGGGGGCGGAGAGGCTACACCTTC. This translates into CASSLEDRGRRGYTF. The V call is TRBV7-8, the J call TRBJ1-2; 11 nucleotides line up with TRBD1. Per germline, CDR1 SGHVS and CDR2 FQNEAQ. The CDR3 runs to 15 residues. J was trimmed by 8 bases and V by 1 base; bases with no gene match: 6.

The rearrangement joins TRBV5-1 to TRBJ1-3; the D gene is possibly TRBD1 (5 bases). Germline CDR1 SGHRS, CDR2 YFSETQ. With 0 bases removed from V and 1 base from J, the gap between germline ends came to 8 bases. The CDR3 extends over 15 amino acids. CDR3 sequence: CASSLAGQSGNTIYF. The CDR3 DNA reads TGCGCCAGCAGCTTGGCCGGACAATCTGGAAACACCATATATTTT.

This clone has just one count. V usage is TRBV27 and J usage is TRBJ1-1; D perhaps matches TRBD1 (6 bases). Germline values: CDR1 MNHEY, CDR2 SMNVEV (reference sequence). The CDR3 sequence is 14 residues long. V was shortened by 3 bases and J by 0 bases, with 8 bases between the two germline ends. The CDR3 bases are TGTGCCAGCAGTTTTCAGGGGATGAACACTGAAGCTTTCTTT. It codes for CASSFQGMNTEAFF.

The V gene is TRBV10-3, the J gene TRBJ2-7; a possible D gene is TRBD2 (6 bases). Per germline, CDR1 ENHRY and CDR2 SYGVKD. The V gene lost 6 bases and the J gene lost 2 bases, with 14 bases spanning the gap. The CDR3 consists of 14 residues. CDR3 DNA: TGTGCCATCAGAGGGACTGCTGGCCCCTACGAGCAGTACTTC. This translates into CAIRGTAGPYEQYF.

This chain joins TRBV9 and TRBJ2-2; TRBD2 agrees at 9 bases. The CDR3 has 16 amino acids. Germline loops: CDR1 SGDLS, CDR2 YYNGEE. V gave up 2 bases and J gave up 4 bases; unmatched junction bases: 6. CDR3 sequence reads: CASSVVAGVSTGELFF. CDR3 sequence (DNA): TGTGCCAGCAGCGTCGTAGCGGGGGTTAGCACCGGGGAGCTGTTTTTT.

This sequence joins TRBV7-2 and TRBJ2-3; 9 bases map to TRBD2. The CDR3 has 17 residues. Germline assignment: CDR1 SGHTA and CDR2 FQGNSA. The trim removed 0 bases at V and 3 bases at J, leaving 7 bases unmatched. The CDR3 nucleotides read TGTGCCAGCAGCTTAGCTGGTAGCGGGAGTGGAACAGATACGCAGTATTTT. Encoded protein: CASSLAGSGSGTDTQYF.

The gene calls are TRBV9 and TRBJ2-7, with 14 positions matching TRBD2. The CDR3 covers 16 residues. CDR1 and CDR2 from the germline V gene are SGDLS and YYNGEE. The trim removed 3 bases at V and 3 bases at J, leaving 5 bases unmatched. The CDR3 spells CASSAGLAGGYYEQYF. The CDR3 coding sequence is TGTGCCAGCAGCGCCGGACTAGCGGGGGGCTACTACGAGCAGTACTTC.

CDR3 DNA sequence: TGTGCCAGCACTAGGGGAACTCTTGCGGACACCGGGGAGCTGTTTTTT. Protein: CASTRGTLADTGELFF. V and J are TRBV9 and TRBJ2-2; the D gene is possibly TRBD1 (5 bases). CDR3 size: 16 residues. V was shortened by 6 bases and J by 3 bases, with 18 bases between the two germline ends. Germline assignment: CDR1 SGDLS and CDR2 YYNGEE.

The chain recombines TRBV5-4 with TRBJ2-3, with 10 bases that match TRBD2. The junction had 12 bases not matched to a gene; V was cut back by 0 bases and J by 2 bases. Germline V gene sequence: CDR1 SGHNT, CDR2 YYREEE (reference sequence). The CDR3 consists of 19 residues. CDR3 DNA: TGTGCCAGCAGCTTGGGAGGACTAGCGGTTTCATTCTCCACAGATACGCAGTATTTT. This codes for CASSLGGLAVSFSTDTQYF.

The rearrangement uses TRBV27 and TRBJ2-3; TRBD2 aligns across 7 bases. The CDR3 sequence is 16 residues long. The J segment lost 3 bases and the V segment lost 2 bases, leaving 8 bases of the junction unmatched. The germline V gene has CDR1 MNHEY and CDR2 SMNVEV (reference sequence). CDR3 DNA: TGTGCCAGCAGTTTAAGCGCGGGAGCGGGTACAGATACGCAGTATTTT. Protein sequence: CASSLSAGAGTDTQYF.

This chain joins TRBV2 and TRBJ2-3; 12 bases are shared with TRBD2. With 5 bases clipped from V and 6 bases from J, the junction kept 9 bases outside the gene matches. From germline, CDR1 is SNHLY and CDR2 FYNNEI. The CDR3 sequence is 16 residues long. Written as DNA, the CDR3 is TGTGCCAGCAGTTTTTCTAGCGGGGGGGGAGATGATACGCAGTATTTT. This encodes CASSFSSGGGDDTQYF.

In regard to this clone: The limits of the CDR3 on the DNA are not certain, so only TCRdb's listed CDR3 is given. The chain recombines TRBV27 with TRBJ2-7; the table's TRBD2 call for D was not verified on the DNA. The CDR3 adds up to 18 amino acids, both ends counted. The germline V gene encodes CDR1 MNHEY and CDR2 SMNVEV (reference sequence). The chain's CDR3 is CASSSSTGLAGGLYEQYF.

The V gene is TRBV5-4, the J gene TRBJ2-5, with 9 bases matching TRBD1. The trim removed 3 bases at V and 5 bases at J, leaving 8 bases unmatched. This CDR3 comprises 15 residues. Germline V gene lookup returns CDR1 SGHNT and CDR2 YYREEE (reference sequence). The CDR3 protein is CASSSRTGVSETQYF. For the CDR3, the DNA is TGTGCCAGCAGCTCGCGGACAGGGGTCAGCGAGACCCAGTACTTC.

The rearrangement joins TRBV5-1 to TRBJ2-7, with 7 bases lining up with TRBD1. Germline lookup yields CDR1 SGHRS and CDR2 YFSETQ. Trimming at V came to 4 bases and at J to 6 bases, leaving 4 bases not matched to a gene. The CDR3 is 12 amino acids. The CDR3 DNA follows: TGCGCCAGCAGCAAGGACAGGACCGAGCAGTACTTC. Its translation is CASSKDRTEQYF.

The gene calls are TRBV27 and TRBJ2-3; TRBD2 is a possible D gene (6 bases). This CDR3 has 15 amino acids. V was trimmed by 3 bases and J by 3 bases, leaving 13 bases between them. CDR1 and CDR2 (germline): MNHEY, SMNVEV (reference sequence). In DNA form, the CDR3 reads TGTGCCAGCAGTTTCTCATCGGGACTTACAGATACGCAGTATTTT. Its translation: CASSFSSGLTDTQYF.